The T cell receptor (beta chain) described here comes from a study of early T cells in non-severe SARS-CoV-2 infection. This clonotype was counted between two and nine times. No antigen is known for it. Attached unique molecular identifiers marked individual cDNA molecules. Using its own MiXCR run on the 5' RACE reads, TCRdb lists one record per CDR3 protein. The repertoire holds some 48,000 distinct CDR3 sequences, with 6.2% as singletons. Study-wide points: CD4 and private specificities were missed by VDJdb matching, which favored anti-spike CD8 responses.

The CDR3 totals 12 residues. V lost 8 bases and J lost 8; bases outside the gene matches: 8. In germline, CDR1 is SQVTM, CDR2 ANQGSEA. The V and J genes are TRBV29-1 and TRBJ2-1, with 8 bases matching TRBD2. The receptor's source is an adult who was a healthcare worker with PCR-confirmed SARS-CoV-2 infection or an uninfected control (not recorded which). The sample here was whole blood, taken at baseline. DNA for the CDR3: TGCAGCCATCGGGAGGGTGGTGATGAGCAGTTCTTC. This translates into CSHREGGDEQFF.